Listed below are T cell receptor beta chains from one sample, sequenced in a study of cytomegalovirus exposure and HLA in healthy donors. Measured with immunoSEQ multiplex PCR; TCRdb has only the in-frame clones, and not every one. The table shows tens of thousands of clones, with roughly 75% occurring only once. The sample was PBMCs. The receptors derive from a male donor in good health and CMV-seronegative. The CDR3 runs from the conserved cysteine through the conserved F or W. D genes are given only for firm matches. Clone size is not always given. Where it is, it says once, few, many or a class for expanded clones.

TGTGCCAGCAGCTTAGAACGAGCCACTGAAGCTTTCTTT CASSLERATEAFF TRBV7-9 - - TRBJ1-1
TGTGCCAGCTTACAGGGTTGGGGTATGGGTGAAGCTTTCTTT CASLQGWGMGEAFF TRBV6-1 - - TRBJ1-1
TGTGCCATCAGTGATAGGGACAGAAGCTATCAGCCCCAGCATTTT CAISDRDRSYQPQHF TRBV10-3 TRBD1 - TRBJ1-5
TGTGCCACCAGCAATCCGAACAGGGGCCACGAGCAGTACTTC CATSNPNRGHEQYF TRBV15 TRBD1 - TRBJ2-7
TGCGCCAGCAGCCATCCCGGCAGGGCTATCCATGGCTACACCTTC CASSHPGRAIHGYTF TRBV4-1 - - TRBJ1-2
TGTGCCAGAAGCTTAGTAGCGGGGGCTTTTGAGACCCAGTACTTC CARSLVAGAFETQYF TRBV7-5 - few TRBJ2-5
TGTGCCAGCAGTGCCTCCAACAGGGGCTCCTACGAGCAGTACTTC CASSASNRGSYEQYF TRBV25-1 TRBD1 - TRBJ2-7
TGTGCCAGCAGTTCCAGCTACGAGCAGTACTTC CASSSSYEQYF TRBV2 - - TRBJ2-7
TGTGCCAGCAGCGCGGGGAAAAGCTCCTACGAGCAGTACTTC CASSAGKSSYEQYF TRBV7-2 - - TRBJ2-7
TGTGCCAGCAGTGACACGAGTTTCACAGGGAACTATGGCTACACCTTC CASSDTSFTGNYGYTF TRBV6-1 - - TRBJ1-2
TGTGCCAGCAGCTTAGTGACAGGGGCTGGCAATCAGCCCCAGCATTTT CASSLVTGAGNQPQHF TRBV7-2 TRBD1 once TRBJ1-5
TGTGCCAGCAGCGAAGGACTCGGCTACACCTTC CASSEGLGYTF TRBV9 - - TRBJ1-2
TGTTCCAGCAGCCCCCCGGGGGAGACCCAGTACTTC CSSSPPGETQYF TRBV7-9 - - TRBJ2-5
TGTGCCAGCAGCTGGGGCAGTGGGAATCAGCCCCAGCATTTT CASSWGSGNQPQHF TRBV5-6 - few TRBJ1-5
TGTGCCAGCAGCTGGACTAGCGGGAGGGCCGAAAATGAGCAGTTCTTC CASSWTSGRAENEQFF TRBV7-8 TRBD2 - TRBJ2-1
TGTGCCAGCACCCTCGCGGCTCCCTATGGCTACACCTTC CASTLAAPYGYTF TRBV28 - - TRBJ1-2
TGCGCCAGCCCGAGCTCCTACAATGAGCAGTTCTTC CASPSSYNEQFF TRBV10-1 - - TRBJ2-1
TGTGCCAGCAGTATCCCCGGTGGACAGGGCCTGGATACGCAGTATTTT CASSIPGGQGLDTQYF TRBV27 TRBD1 - TRBJ2-3
TGTGCTAGTGGGGCGACAGGGAGTATCTACAATGAGCAGTTCTTC CASGATGSIYNEQFF TRBV12-5 TRBD1 - TRBJ2-1
TGTGCCAGTAGTAACGACTCCCCTGAAGCTTTCTTT CASSNDSPEAFF TRBV19 - - TRBJ1-1
TGCGCCAGCAGCTTGGATGGACAGTTTTCACCCCTCCACTTT CASSLDGQFSPLHF TRBV5-1 - - TRBJ1-6
TGTGCCAGCAGCCCATTCGGACTAGCGGGCGCAGATACGCAGTATTTT CASSPFGLAGADTQYF TRBV5-6 TRBD2 - TRBJ2-3
TGCAGCGCCCACGGGACTAGCGGAGTATACAATGAGCAGTTCTTC CSAHGTSGVYNEQFF TRBV29-1 TRBD2 - TRBJ2-1
TGTGCCAGCAGCCCTGCAGGGCAGGGTGACGTTCGGTACTTC CASSPAGQGDVRYF TRBV28 - few TRBJ2-4
TGCGCCAGCAGCTTGGGCCCGGGACAGGGGCCCACTGAGCAGTTCTTC CASSLGPGQGPTEQFF TRBV5-1 TRBD1 - TRBJ2-1
TGTGCCAGCAACAGGGTTGGGCAGCCCCAGCATTTT CASNRVGQPQHF TRBV2 - - TRBJ1-5
TGTGCCAGTACCCTCCGCGGGGTCGGGACCGGGGAGCTGTTTTTT CASTLRGVGTGELFF TRBV19 - - TRBJ2-2
TGTGCCAGCAGCGCCCCAGGGTCCTGGTCTAGTGGCACAGATACGCAGTATTTT CASSAPGSWSSGTDTQYF TRBV11-2 - - TRBJ2-3
TGCGCCAGCAGCGGGGCGGAGGGGTGGACAGATACGCAGTATTTT CASSGAEGWTDTQYF TRBV5-1 - - TRBJ2-3
TGTGCCAGCAGCGCTAAACTCGGGACTAGCGGGGCCTACTACAATGAGCAGTTCTTC CASSAKLGTSGAYYNEQFF TRBV9 TRBD2 once TRBJ2-1
TGCGCCAGCAGCCCTCGGAAAGAGGAATACGAGCAGTACTTC CASSPRKEEYEQYF TRBV4-1 - - TRBJ2-7
TGTGCCAGCAGCCAAGCACGAGGGTACTATGGCTACACCTTC CASSQARGYYGYTF TRBV14 - - TRBJ1-2
TGTGCCAGCTCACCGAGGGCAGTCAGCACAGATACGCAGTATTTT CASSPRAVSTDTQYF TRBV18 - few TRBJ2-3
TGTGCCAGCAGGGACGGGACTAGCGGGGGGGCTCGCACAGATACGCAGTATTTT CASRDGTSGGARTDTQYF TRBV2 TRBD2 - TRBJ2-3
TGTGCCAGCAGGGCTAGCGGGGGATCTTACGAGCAGTACTTC CASRASGGSYEQYF TRBV7-2 TRBD2 - TRBJ2-7
TGCAGCGCAAAGTTGGGGGGACAGTGGATCTACAATGAGCAGTTCTTC CSAKLGGQWIYNEQFF TRBV29-1 - - TRBJ2-1
TGCGCCAGCAGGCTGGGGGGGGTCCCTGAGACCCAGTACTTC CASRLGGVPETQYF TRBV5-1 TRBD2 - TRBJ2-5
TGTGCCTGGAGTGTACTCCCACCGGGGAATGAGCAGTTCTTC CAWSVLPPGNEQFF TRBV30 - - TRBJ2-1